Sequencing of this T cell receptor beta chain was carried out in a study of cytomegalovirus exposure and HLA in healthy donors. Notes on the study in general: Across donors, most TCRs were seen rarely, yet some public ones were widespread.

As for this clone: Its antigen is unidentified.

Trimming left V 0 bases short and J 5 bases short, with 14 bases between. Per germline, CDR1 SGHRS and CDR2 YFSETQ. The CDR3 length is 15 residues. The protocol was immunoSEQ multiplex PCR, while the TCRdb copy is restricted to in-frame clones and leaves out a portion. The top ten hold roughly 6% of the sample, which has about 200,000 clones, around 78% seen once. The receptor's source is a woman aged 18-29 years in good health and CMV-seronegative. Sequenced material: PBMCs. V and J are TRBV5-1 and TRBJ2-5, with D perhaps matching TRBD2 (6 bases). CDR3 loop: CASSLGTAGWETQYF. Here the CDR3 DNA reads TGCGCCAGCAGCTTGGGGACCGCGGGGTGGGAGACCCAGTACTTC.